The 11 T cell receptor beta chains presented below share a single source sample, sequenced in a study of beta chain features in type 1 diabetes. Findings of the study overall: There was a moderate but significant shortening of TCRB CDR3s in all four CD4+ subsets of Type 1 diabetes patients.

Expressed TCRB transcripts were sequenced because the isolated RNA had all been reverse transcribed beforehand. The method was immunoSEQ multiplex PCR; TCRdb's version includes in-frame clones alone and lacks a portion of them. Here the sample spans fewer than 450,000 clones, approximately 13% being singletons. No antigens are known for them. The sample comprised naive CD4+ T cells from blood. Every receptor here comes from a young woman with type 1 diabetes.

This rearrangement joins TRBV7-2 to TRBJ1-1; no clear D gene. Germline assignment: CDR1 SGHTA and CDR2 FQGNSA. V was pared by 1 base and J by 7 bases, with 10 bases between. CDR3 length: 13 amino acids. Here the CDR3 reads CASSLGQGFEAFF. In nucleotides, the CDR3 is TGTGCCAGCAGCTTAGGACAAGGATTTGAAGCTTTCTTT. The full variable domain, in which reference TRBV7-2 and TRBJ1-1 provide the parts outside the CDR3, is GAGVSQSPSNKVTEKGKDVELRCDPISGHTALYWYRQSLGQGLEFLIYFQGNSAPDKSGLPSDRFSAERTGGSVSTLTIQRTQQEDSAVYLCASSLGQGFEAFFGQGTRLTVV.

This clone was counted a few times. The chain couples TRBV6-5 to TRBJ2-7; 10 nucleotides align to TRBD2. CDR3 length: 15 amino acids. Germline CDR1 is MNHEY and CDR2 is SVGAGI. V trimming: 1 base; J trimming: 3 bases; junction bases outside the gene matches: 3. DNA of the CDR3: TGTGCCAGCAGTTACTGGGCTAGCGGGAGCTACGAGCAGTACTTC. It codes for CASSYWASGSYEQYF.

This clone was seen only a few times. V and J are TRBV7-2 and TRBJ2-2; no definite D call. Germline loops: CDR1 SGHTA, CDR2 FQGNSA. The CDR3 sequence is 14 residues long. With 4 bases removed from V and 4 bases from J, the gap between germline ends came to 10 bases. CDR3: CASSYPVSTGELFF. CDR3 in DNA: TGTGCCAGCAGCTATCCGGTTTCCACCGGGGAGCTGTTTTTT.

This sequence joins TRBV2 and TRBJ1-5; no reliable D call. Trimming took 3 bases from V and 6 from J, leaving 9 bases between them. This CDR3 contains 13 residues. CDR1 SNHLY and CDR2 FYNNEI come from the germline V gene. Written as DNA, the CDR3 is TGTGCCAGCAGTGATGGGGAGGCTCAGCCCCAGCATTTT. It encodes CASSDGEAQPQHF.

Details on this clone: The same CDR3 is also encoded by other DNA sequences in this sample. The chain is built from TRBV20-1 and TRBJ2-1, with TRBD2 identical over 7 bases. The CDR3 length is 11 residues. The junction had 1 base not matched to a gene; V was cut back by 3 bases and J by 8 bases. Looked up from germline, CDR1 is DFQATT and CDR2 is SNEGSKA (reference sequence). As DNA, the CDR3 is TGCAGTGCTAGGGGGAGGGATGAGCAGTTCTTC. This sequence encodes CSARGRDEQFF.

The V call is TRBV7-2, the J call TRBJ2-5, with TRBD2 matching over 10 bases. CDR1 and CDR2 from the germline V gene are SGHTA and FQGNSA. Unmatched junction bases numbered 6, after V lost 5 bases and J lost 3 bases. The CDR3 covers 15 residues. DNA of the CDR3: TGTGCCAGCAGCCGAAAGCTAGCGGGAGAAGAGACCCAGTACTTC. It yields the protein CASSRKLAGEETQYF.

The chain has TRBV18 and TRBJ2-5; 11 nucleotides agree with TRBD1. The trim removed 3 bases at V and 4 bases at J, leaving 4 bases unmatched. In germline, CDR1 is KGHSH, CDR2 LQKENI. This CDR3 region has 15 residues. CDR3 residues: CASSPPGQGGETQYF. The DNA for the CDR3 is TGTGCCAGCTCACCGCCGGGACAGGGGGGAGAGACCCAGTACTTC.

V usage is TRBV7-2 and J usage is TRBJ2-7, with D possibly being TRBD2 (6 bases). V was clipped by 1 base and J by 2 bases, with 9 bases between them. The V gene's germline CDR1 is SGHTA and CDR2 FQGNSA. There are 14 residues in the CDR3. CDR3 sequence: CASSLEAGTYEQYV. The DNA for the CDR3 is TGTGCCAGCAGCTTAGAAGCGGGTACCTACGAGCAGTACGTC.

This chain joins TRBV7-3 and TRBJ2-2; 8 bases align to TRBD1. Germline CDR1 reads SGHTA; CDR2 reads FQGTGA. The CDR3 runs 17 residues. Trimming at V came to 4 bases and at J to 6 bases, leaving 13 bases not matched to a gene. CDR3 residues: CASSSSVDRVSSGELFF. The CDR3 DNA reads TGTGCCAGCAGCTCCTCTGTGGACAGGGTTTCATCCGGGGAGCTGTTTTTT.

This chain uses TRBV7-2 with TRBJ1-5; unclear D gene. The CDR3 sequence is 13 residues long. CDR1 is SGHTA and CDR2 is FQGNSA in the germline V gene. Trimming removed 2 bases at V and 7 bases at J, with 9 bases between. DNA for the CDR3: TGTGCCAGCAGCTTAAACCCACAACAGCCCCAGCATTTT. Its protein is CASSLNPQQPQHF.

As for this clone: At the DNA level, this CDR3 is encoded by other sequences in the same sample as well. The chain links TRBV30 to TRBJ2-3; perhaps TRBD2 as D (5 bases). V lost 3 bases to trimming and J lost 0 bases, with 7 bases between them. CDR3 length: 13 residues. Germline CDR1 GTSNPN, CDR2 SVGIG (reference sequence). The CDR3 is CAWRLASTDTQYF. The CDR3 nucleotides are TGTGCCTGGAGGCTAGCTAGCACAGATACGCAGTATTTT.